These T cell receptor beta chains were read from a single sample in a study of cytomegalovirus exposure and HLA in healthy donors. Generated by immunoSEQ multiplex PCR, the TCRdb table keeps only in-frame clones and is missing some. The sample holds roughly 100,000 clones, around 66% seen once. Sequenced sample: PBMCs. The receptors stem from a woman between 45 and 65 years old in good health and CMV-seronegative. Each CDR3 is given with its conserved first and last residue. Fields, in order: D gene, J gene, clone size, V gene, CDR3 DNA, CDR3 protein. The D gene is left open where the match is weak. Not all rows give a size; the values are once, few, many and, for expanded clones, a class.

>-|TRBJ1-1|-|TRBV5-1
TGCGCCAGCAGCTTGCAGGGTTGGGGTCCCACTGAAGCTTTCTTT
CASSLQGWGPTEAFF
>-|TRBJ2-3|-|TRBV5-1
TGCGCCAGCAGCTTGGGCCCAGAGCGGAGTACGCAGTATTTT
CASSLGPERSTQYF
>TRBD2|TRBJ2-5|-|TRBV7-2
TGTGCCAGCAGCTTAGAGGGACTAGCGAGAGAGACCCAGTACTTC
CASSLEGLARETQYF
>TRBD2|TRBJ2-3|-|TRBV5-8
TGTGCCAGCAGCACTAGCGGGGGGCGGGGAACGCAGTATTTT
CASSTSGGRGTQYF
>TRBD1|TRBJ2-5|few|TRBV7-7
TGTGCCAGCAGCCCCACGGGACAGCAAGAGACCCAGTACTTC
CASSPTGQQETQYF
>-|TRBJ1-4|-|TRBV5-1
TGCGCCAGCAGCTTCGGCGGAACTAATGAAAAACTGTTTTTT
CASSFGGTNEKLFF
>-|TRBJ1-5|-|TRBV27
TGTGCCAGCAGTATCTCCAGGGTTCAGCCCCAGCATTTT
CASSISRVQPQHF
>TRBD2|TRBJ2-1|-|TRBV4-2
TGTGCCAGCAGCCGACCCACTAGCGCCTCCTACAATGAGCAGTTCTTC
CASSRPTSASYNEQFF
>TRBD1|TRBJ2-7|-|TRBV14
TGTGCCAGCAGCCAAGGGGACAGGGTCAGCGAGCAGTACTTC
CASSQGDRVSEQYF
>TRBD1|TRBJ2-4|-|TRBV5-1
TGCGCCAGCAGCTTCGACAGGGGGCAAAACGTCAAAAACATTCAGTACTTC
CASSFDRGQNVKNIQYF
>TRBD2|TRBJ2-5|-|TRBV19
TGTGCCAGTAGATTTAGCGGGAGGGCAGAGACCCAGTACTTC
CASRFSGRAETQYF
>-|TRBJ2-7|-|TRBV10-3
TGTGCCATCAGGGAAACAGGGACCTACGAGCAGTACTTC
CAIRETGTYEQYF
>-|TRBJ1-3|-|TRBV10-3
TGTGCCATCAGTGACCAACGGTCGACAGACAACTCTGGAAACACCATATATTTT
CAISDQRSTDNSGNTIYF
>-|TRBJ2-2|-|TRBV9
TGTGCCAGCAGCGTAGTCAAGCACACCGGGGAGCTGTTTTTT
CASSVVKHTGELFF
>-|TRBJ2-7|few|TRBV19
TGTGCCAGTAGTTTCGCGGGATCCTACGAGCAGTACTTC
CASSFAGSYEQYF
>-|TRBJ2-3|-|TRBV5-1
TGCGCCAGCAGCTTGGATCCAGGGGCGAACAGAGATACGCAGTATTTT
CASSLDPGANRDTQYF
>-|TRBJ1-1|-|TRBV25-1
TGTGCCAGCAGTGACTCCAGATTGGGGAGCACTGAAGCTTTCTTT
CASSDSRLGSTEAFF
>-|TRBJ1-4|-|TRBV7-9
TGTGCCAGCAGCTTGCGGGGGAAGGCAACTAATGAAAAACTGTTTTTT
CASSLRGKATNEKLFF
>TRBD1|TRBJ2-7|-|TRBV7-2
TGTGCCAGCAGCTTAGATAGGGGGCGGTACGAGCAGTACTTC
CASSLDRGRYEQYF
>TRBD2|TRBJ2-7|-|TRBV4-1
TGCGCCAGCAGCCAACCACTAGCGGGAAAGCCTAGCTCCTACGAGCAGTACTTC
CASSQPLAGKPSSYEQYF
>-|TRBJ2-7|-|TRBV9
TGTGCCAGCAGCGCTCAGACGGGATCCTACGAGCAGTACTTC
CASSAQTGSYEQYF
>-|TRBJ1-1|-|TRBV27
TGTGCCAGCAGTCCCCAGCCCCTTCGAACAGGGAGGAACACTGAAGCTTTCTTT
CASSPQPLRTGRNTEAFF
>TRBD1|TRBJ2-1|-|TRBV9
TGTGCCAGCAGCGTAGGCCTGGGACAGGAGCAGTTCTTC
CASSVGLGQEQFF
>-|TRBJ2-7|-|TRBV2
TGTGCCAGCAGCTTATACGAGCAGTACTTC
CASSLYEQYF
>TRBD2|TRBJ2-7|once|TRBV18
TGTGCCAGCTCACGGACAGTACTAGCGGGGGACGAGCAGTACTTC
CASSRTVLAGDEQYF
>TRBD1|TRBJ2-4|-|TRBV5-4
TGTGCCAGCAGCCTTGGACAGGGAGAAAACATTCAGTACTTC
CASSLGQGENIQYF
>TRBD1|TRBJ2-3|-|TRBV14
TGTGCCAGCAGCCATTGGACAGGGACAGATACGCAGTATTTT
CASSHWTGTDTQYF
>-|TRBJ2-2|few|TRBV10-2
TGCGCCAGCAGTGAGGCTAGGTACACCGGGGAGCTGTTTTTT
CASSEARYTGELFF
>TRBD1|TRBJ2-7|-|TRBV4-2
TGTGCCAGCAGCCAGAGGGAAACAGGGGGATACGAGCAGTACTTC
CASSQRETGGYEQYF
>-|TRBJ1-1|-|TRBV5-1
TGCGCCAGCAGCTTCGGGGGGCAGAACACTGAAGCTTTCTTT
CASSFGGQNTEAFF
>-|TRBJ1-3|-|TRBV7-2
TGTGCCAGCAGCTCCGGGGGGCTTGGCTCTGGAAACACCATATATTTT
CASSSGGLGSGNTIYF
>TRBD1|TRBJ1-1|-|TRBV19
TGTGCCAGTAGTATAGGAGGGACAGGGTTTTCTGATACTGAAGCTTTCTTT
CASSIGGTGFSDTEAFF
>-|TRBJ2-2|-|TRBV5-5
TGTGCCAGCAGCCTGGACAGTGCGAACACCGGGGAGCTGTTTTTT
CASSLDSANTGELFF
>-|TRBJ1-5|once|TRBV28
TGTGCCAGCAGTTTAACCCCCGGTGGCAATCAGCCCCAGCATTTT
CASSLTPGGNQPQHF
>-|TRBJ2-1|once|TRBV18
TGTGCCAGCTCACCACAGGGGGTGAATGAGCAGTTCTTC
CASSPQGVNEQFF
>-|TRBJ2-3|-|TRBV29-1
TGCAGCGTTGCTTACACAGATACGCAGTATTTT
CSVAYTDTQYF
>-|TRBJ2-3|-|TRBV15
TGTGCCACCAGCAGAGAACAGTCCCCAGGGGACCCCACAGATACGCAGTATTTT
CATSREQSPGDPTDTQYF
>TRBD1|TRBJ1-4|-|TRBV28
TGTGCCAGCGGGGACAGGGTGTGGGAAAAACTGTTTTTT
CASGDRVWEKLFF
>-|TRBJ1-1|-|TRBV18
TGTGCCAGCTCACCATTTTCAGAGAACACTGAAGCTTTCTTT
CASSPFSENTEAFF
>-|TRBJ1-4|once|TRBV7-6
TGTGCCAGCAGCTTATTAGATACAACTAATGAAAAACTGTTTTTT
CASSLLDTTNEKLFF
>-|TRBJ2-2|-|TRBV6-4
TGTGCCAGCAGTGCGGGGATGCCCGGGGAGCTGTTTTTT
CASSAGMPGELFF
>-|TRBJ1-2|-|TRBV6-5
TGTGCCAGCAGAACAGGGCCCTCAACCAACTATGGCTACACCTTC
CASRTGPSTNYGYTF
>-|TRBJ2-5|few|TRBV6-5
TGTGCCAGCAGCCCTACTTCGACAGTACAAGAGACCCAGTACTTC
CASSPTSTVQETQYF
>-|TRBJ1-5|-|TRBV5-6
TGTGCCAGCAGCCAAAACTCGGGTGGTCAGCCCCAGCATTTT
CASSQNSGGQPQHF
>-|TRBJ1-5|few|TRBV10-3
TGTGCCGTCGGCAATCAGCCCCAGCATTTT
CAVGNQPQHF
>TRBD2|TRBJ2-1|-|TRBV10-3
TGTGCCATCCAGGGAGGTAGCGGGAGGACCTTGGACTCCTACAATGAGCAGTTCTTC
CAIQGGSGRTLDSYNEQFF
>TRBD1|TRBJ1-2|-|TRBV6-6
TGTGCCAGCACAACAGGGGATACGGCCTATGGCTACACCTTC
CASTTGDTAYGYTF
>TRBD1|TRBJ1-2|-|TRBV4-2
TGTGCCAGCAGCCAAGAAAGGATGTCACAGGGGGCAAAGTCTGGCTACACCTTC
CASSQERMSQGAKSGYTF